What follows are 17 T cell receptor beta chains derived from one specimen sequenced in a study of blood T cell repertoires in COVID-19. Sequenced by immunoSEQ multiplex PCR; TCRdb stores in-frame clones only, minus some. This table holds about 220,000 clones, about 85% found once. The specimen sequenced was peripheral blood. The receptors were sampled from a man aged 45-60 years who had recovered from COVID-19.

J is TRBJ2-2 and V is TRBV2, with 9 nucleotides matching TRBD2. The J segment lost 5 bases and the V segment lost 10 bases, leaving 8 bases of the junction unmatched. The germline gives CDR1 SNHLY, CDR2 FYNNEI. This CDR3 contains 14 residues. CDR3 DNA sequence: TGTGCCACCACGCGGGAGGGCCAGACCGGGGAGCTGTTTTTT. This encodes CATTREGQTGELFF.

For this clone: The sample carries other DNA sequences with the same CDR3. The chain has TRBV6-5 and TRBJ2-5, with 8 bases matching TRBD1. The CDR3 length is 15 residues. Trimming cost V 5 bases and J 2 bases; bases outside gene matches: 7. Per germline, CDR1 MNHEY and CDR2 SVGAGI. This CDR3 is CASSRTGNGQETQYF. In nucleotides, the CDR3 is TGTGCCAGCAGTCGGACAGGGAACGGGCAAGAGACCCAGTACTTC.

J is TRBJ2-3 and V is TRBV4-2; 16 bases match TRBD2. CDR3 length: 22 residues. Germline values: CDR1 LGHNA, CDR2 YNFKEQ. The V segment lost 2 bases and the J segment 2 bases; nucleotides outside the gene matches: 16. This CDR3 is CASSQPGTSGRARVGYTDTQYF. The CDR3, as DNA: TGTGCCAGCAGCCAACCCGGGACTAGCGGGAGGGCCCGAGTCGGCTACACAGATACGCAGTATTTT.

The V gene is TRBV19, the J gene TRBJ1-2; 7 bases line up with TRBD1. The J segment lost 0 bases and the V segment lost 2 bases, leaving 12 bases of the junction unmatched. Germline-derived CDR1 and CDR2 are LNHDA and SQIVND (reference sequence). The CDR3 consists of 18 residues. The CDR3 bases are TGTGCCAGTAGTATACCCTCTGGACAGGCGGGGACTAACTATGGCTACACCTTC. Amino acid sequence: CASSIPSGQAGTNYGYTF.

This clone was recorded a few times. The V gene is TRBV13, the J gene TRBJ1-1, with D possibly being TRBD1 (6 bases). The CDR3 has 17 residues. Germline lookup yields CDR1 PRHDT and CDR2 FYEKMQ (reference sequence). Trimming shortened V by 0 bases and J by 1 base, and 15 bases separated the two germline ends. CDR3 sequence: CASSLGTLAGANTEAFF. The CDR3 DNA sequence: TGTGCCAGCAGCTTAGGCACCTTGGCAGGGGCGAACACTGAAGCTTTCTTT. Complete variable domain (other parts from reference TRBV13 and TRBJ1-1): AAGVIQSPRHLIKEKRETATLKCYPIPRHDTVYWYQQGPGQDPQFLISFYEKMQSDKGSIPDRFSAQQFSDYHSELNMSSLELGDSALYFCASSLGTLAGANTEAFFGQGTRLTVV.

This clone was counted a few times. The rearrangement links TRBV6-5 to TRBJ1-2, with a weak D call TRBD1 (5 bases). The length of the CDR3 is 15 residues. Per the germline V gene, CDR1 is MNHEY and CDR2 is SVGAGI. Trimming left V 6 bases short and J 4 bases short, with 18 bases between. As DNA, the CDR3 is TGTGCCAGCAGACACCCCATGGGGGGTAGCTATGGCTACACCTTC. Its translation: CASRHPMGGSYGYTF.

The V and J genes are TRBV18 and TRBJ2-1; the D gene is possibly TRBD1 (5 bases). CDR1 is KGHSH and CDR2 is LQKENI in the germline V gene. The CDR3 sequence is 13 residues long. Trimming took 1 base from V and 8 from J, leaving 9 bases between them. CDR3 loop: CASSPLPRDEQFF. CDR3 bases: TGTGCCAGCTCACCACTTCCCAGGGATGAGCAGTTCTTC.

The J gene is TRBJ2-5, the V gene TRBV2; 10 nucleotides line up with TRBD2. CDR1 is SNHLY and CDR2 is FYNNEI in the germline V gene. The CDR3 sequence is 14 residues long. V was pared by 6 bases and J by 3 bases, with 4 bases of the junction left unmatched. The CDR3 reads CASRLLAGKETQYF. The CDR3 DNA sequence: TGTGCCAGCAGGCTACTAGCGGGGAAAGAGACCCAGTACTTC.

The V and J genes are TRBV7-8 and TRBJ2-1; D unclear. CDR1 and CDR2 from the germline V gene are SGHVS and FQNEAQ. V shed 1 base and J shed 0 bases, with 7 bases lying between them. CDR3 length: 15 residues. The CDR3 region is CASSLGVSSYNEQFF. CDR3 DNA sequence: TGTGCCAGCAGCTTAGGCGTAAGCTCCTACAATGAGCAGTTCTTC.

This clone was seen many times. Other nucleotide sequences in the sample specify the same CDR3. The chain carries TRBV18 and TRBJ1-6, with a weak D call TRBD1 (5 bases). Germline V lookup: CDR1 KGHSH, CDR2 LQKENI. Trimming took off 3 bases at V and 7 bases at J, with 10 bases between the two ends. The CDR3 has 14 amino acids. The CDR3 loop is CASSPDRKNSPLHF. CDR3 nucleotides: TGTGCCAGCTCACCCGACAGAAAAAATTCACCCCTCCACTTT.

This clone was picked up one time. The rearrangement uses TRBV18 and TRBJ2-7; weak D call: TRBD1 (5 bases). Trimming cost V 5 bases and J 3 bases, with 11 bases left between them. The CDR3 sequence is 13 residues long. Germline CDR1 is KGHSH and CDR2 is LQKENI. Written as DNA, the CDR3 is TGTGCCAGCTCAGCTCAGGGCCACTACGAGCAGTACTTC. This sequence encodes CASSAQGHYEQYF.

This chain connects TRBV18 to TRBJ1-5; 7 bases are shared with TRBD1. From germline, CDR1 is KGHSH and CDR2 LQKENI. The CDR3 has 14 amino acids. V lost 3 bases and J lost 5; bases outside the gene matches: 4. CDR3 protein: CASSPPGQYQPQHF. CDR3 sequence (DNA): TGTGCCAGCTCACCCCCGGGACAGTATCAGCCCCAGCATTTT.

This chain joins TRBV19 and TRBJ1-6; TRBD1 aligns across 10 bases. The CDR3 length is 15 residues. V shed 3 bases and J 9 bases; nucleotides not matched to a gene: 5. CDR1 and CDR2 (germline): LNHDA, SQIVND (reference sequence). As DNA, the CDR3 is TGTGCCAGTAGTATCATCCGGGACAGGGGTTCACCCCTCCACTTT. The encoded protein is CASSIIRDRGSPLHF.

This rearrangement joins TRBV19 to TRBJ2-1; a weak D match, TRBD1 (5 bases). CDR1 is LNHDA and CDR2 is SQIVND in the germline V gene (reference sequence). V lost 8 bases and J lost 10, with 15 bases in between. The CDR3 loop spans 12 amino acids. CDR3 in DNA: TGTGCCAGTGGGATCAGGGTCCCCGAGCAGTTCTTC. Translated, it gives CASGIRVPEQFF.

This clone has only one observation. V is TRBV27 and J is TRBJ2-5; 10 nucleotides line up with TRBD1. Trimming at V came to 6 bases and at J to 7 bases, leaving 8 bases not matched to a gene. The germline V gene has CDR1 MNHEY and CDR2 SMNVEV (reference sequence). This CDR3 contains 14 residues. CDR3 loop: CASRSGQGLGTQYF. The CDR3, as DNA: TGTGCCAGCAGGTCGGGACAGGGGCTGGGGACCCAGTACTTC.

The chain carries TRBV5-1 and TRBJ2-1, with TRBD2 identical over 12 bases. The CDR3 is 15 residues long. The germline V gene has CDR1 SGHRS and CDR2 YFSETQ. V was clipped by 4 bases and J by 6 bases; unmatched bases: 5. The CDR3: CASSPASGRVNEQFF. DNA of the CDR3: TGCGCCAGCAGCCCCGCTAGCGGGAGGGTCAATGAGCAGTTCTTC.

The chain carries TRBV7-2 and TRBJ2-5; a possible D gene is TRBD1 (6 bases). V gave up 3 bases and J gave up 1 base, with 9 bases separating them. From germline, CDR1 is SGHTA and CDR2 FQGNSA. The CDR3 sequence is 14 residues long. CDR3 sequence (DNA): TGTGCCAGCAGCTTGGGGGCCATCCAAGAGACCCAGTACTTC. This sequence encodes CASSLGAIQETQYF.